Listed here are 19 T cell receptor beta chains from one sample, sequenced in a study of blood T cell repertoires in COVID-19. Repertoires were generated with immunoSEQ multiplex PCR, while TCRdb's copy carries only in-frame clones and drops some. Of roughly 410,000 clones listed, around 89% are singletons. Material: peripheral blood. These receptors all stem from a man between 40 and 49 years old with acute or convalescent COVID-19.

The table lists this clone with a count of one. The V and J genes are TRBV19 and TRBJ1-2, with 8 bases that match TRBD1. The germline V gene has CDR1 LNHDA and CDR2 SQIVND (reference sequence). This CDR3 has 15 residues. The trim removed 9 bases at V and 2 bases at J, leaving 11 bases unmatched. The DNA for the CDR3 is TGTGCCAGCAACCCCAGGGGACAGGTCAACTATGGCTACACCTTC. As protein: CASNPRGQVNYGYTF. The complete variable domain, with remaining parts taken from reference TRBV19 and TRBJ1-2, reads DGGITQSPKYLFRKEGQNVTLSCEQNLNHDAMYWYRQDPGQGLRLIYYSQIVNDFQKGDIAEGYSVSREKKESFPLTVTSAQKNPTAFYLCASNPRGQVNYGYTFGSGTRLTVV.

CDR3 protein: CATSRDWPSGQEAFF. CDR3 sequence (DNA): TGTGCCACCAGCAGAGATTGGCCATCGGGACAGGAAGCTTTCTTT. The chain carries TRBV15 and TRBJ1-1; 7 nucleotides align to TRBD1. Germline CDR1 reads LNHNV; CDR2 reads YYDKDF (reference sequence). The V and J ends lost 0 bases and 8 bases, in that order; junction bases with no gene match: 9. This CDR3 region has 15 residues.

V and J are TRBV4-1 and TRBJ1-6; 9 nucleotides align to TRBD1. The CDR3 covers 15 residues. CDR1 is MGHRA, CDR2 YSYEKL, per germline. V shed 4 bases, J shed 6 bases, and the junction held 4 bases outside the gene matches. CDR3 sequence (DNA): TGCGCCAGCAGCCCGGGACAGGGTACTAATTCACCCCTCCACTTT. It is translated as CASSPGQGTNSPLHF.

This rearrangement joins TRBV4-3 to TRBJ1-1; D unresolved. CDR3 length: 13 residues. V was cut by 4 bases and J by 1 base, with 7 bases left in between. Germline V gives CDR1 LGHNA, CDR2 YSLEER. CDR3 nucleotides: TGCGCCAGCAGCCGCGGTAGGAACACTGAAGCTTTCTTT. Translating gives CASSRGRNTEAFF.

This rearrangement joins TRBV5-1 to TRBJ1-1; 8 bases map to TRBD1. In germline, CDR1 is SGHRS, CDR2 YFSETQ. V was pared by 2 bases and J by 1 base, with 1 base of the junction left unmatched. There are 14 residues in the CDR3. The CDR3 bases are TGCGCCAGCAGCTTCAGGGGGCGGAACACTGAAGCTTTCTTT. This gives the protein CASSFRGRNTEAFF. Full variable domain (outside the CDR3, taken from reference TRBV5-1 and TRBJ1-1): KAGVTQTPRYLIKTRGQQVTLSCSPISGHRSVSWYQQTPGQGLQFLFEYFSETQRNKGNFPGRFSGRQFSNSRSEMNVSTLELGDSALYLCASSFRGRNTEAFFGQGTRLTVV.

The chain couples TRBV18 to TRBJ1-1; no firm D call. V was cut by 3 bases and J by 3 bases, with 14 bases left in between. CDR3 length: 15 residues. Germline V CDR1 and CDR2: KGHSH, LQKENI. This chain's CDR3 is CASSPSTEGHTEAFF. Written as DNA, the CDR3 is TGTGCCAGCTCACCTTCAACAGAGGGCCACACTGAAGCTTTCTTT.

V gene TRBV11-2 combines with J gene TRBJ2-1; possibly TRBD1 for D (6 bases). Germline V gene sequence: CDR1 SGHAT, CDR2 FQNNGV. The CDR3 contains 15 residues. Trimming took 4 bases from V and 2 from J, leaving 12 bases between them. In DNA, the CDR3 is TGTGCCAGCAGCTCGCAGGGGTTAGCCTACAATGAGCAGTTCTTC. As protein: CASSSQGLAYNEQFF. Using reference TRBV11-2 and TRBJ2-1 for the parts outside the CDR3, the full variable domain is EAGVAQSPRYKIIEKRQSVAFWCNPISGHATLYWYQQILGQGPKLLIQFQNNGVVDDSQLPKDRFSAERLKGVDSTLKIQPAKLEDSAVYLCASSSQGLAYNEQFFGPGTRLTVL.

The chain uses TRBV27 and TRBJ2-7, with TRBD2 matching over 7 bases. The J segment lost 1 base and the V segment lost 3 bases, leaving 6 bases of the junction unmatched. The CDR3 covers 15 residues. Germline V CDR1 and CDR2: MNHEY, SMNVEV (reference sequence). The CDR3 DNA reads TGTGCCAGCAGTTTCGGACTAGGGTCTTCCTACGAGCAGTACTTC. This sequence encodes CASSFGLGSSYEQYF.

This chain links TRBV29-1 with TRBJ2-7, with 9 bases that match TRBD1. Germline V lookup: CDR1 SQVTM, CDR2 ANQGSEA. The length of the CDR3 is 13 residues. V shed 1 base, J shed 4 bases, and the junction held 2 bases outside the gene matches. The CDR3 spells CSVEGQGDYEQYF. The CDR3 DNA follows: TGCAGCGTTGAAGGACAGGGGGATTACGAGCAGTACTTC.

The J gene is TRBJ2-7, the V gene TRBV28; 7 bases agree with TRBD1. The CDR3 spans 13 residues. CDR1 and CDR2 (germline): MDHEN, SYDVKM. V was pared by 7 bases and J by 2 bases, with 5 bases of the junction left unmatched. The CDR3 DNA is TGTGCCAGCAACCTTGGACAGGCCTACGAGCAGTACTTC. This codes for CASNLGQAYEQYF.

The CDR3 loop reads CASSQLAGLSYNEQFF. The CDR3 DNA is TGTGCCAGCAGTCAACTAGCGGGCCTATCCTACAATGAGCAGTTCTTC. This chain connects TRBV11-2 to TRBJ2-1; 9 positions match TRBD2. Germline-derived CDR1 and CDR2 are SGHAT and FQNNGV. V was clipped by 6 bases and J by 1 base; unmatched bases: 7. The CDR3 totals 16 residues. Based on the CDR3 plus reference TRBV11-2 and TRBJ2-1, the full variable domain is EAGVAQSPRYKIIEKRQSVAFWCNPISGHATLYWYQQILGQGPKLLIQFQNNGVVDDSQLPKDRFSAERLKGVDSTLKIQPAKLEDSAVYLCASSQLAGLSYNEQFFGPGTRLTVL.

This clone appeared a few times. Other DNA sequences in this sample translate to the same CDR3. The chain uses TRBV7-2 and TRBJ2-1; D might be TRBD2 (6 bases). With 5 bases removed from V and 10 bases from J, the gap between germline ends came to 12 bases. The germline V gene encodes CDR1 SGHTA and CDR2 FQGNSA. The CDR3 runs to 12 residues. The chain's CDR3 is CASSPRAGEQFF. CDR3 nucleotide sequence: TGTGCCAGCAGCCCTCGTGCGGGGGAGCAGTTCTTC.

The chain recombines TRBV5-1 with TRBJ2-1; 8 nucleotides align to TRBD2. Germline V CDR1 and CDR2: SGHRS, YFSETQ. The ends lost 2 bases at V and 5 bases at J; junction bases unmatched: 6. The CDR3 is 15 amino acids. The CDR3 sequence is CASSFAGGRNNEQFF. DNA for the CDR3: TGCGCCAGCAGCTTTGCGGGAGGTCGGAACAATGAGCAGTTCTTC. The full variable domain, completed using reference TRBV5-1 and TRBJ2-1, is KAGVTQTPRYLIKTRGQQVTLSCSPISGHRSVSWYQQTPGQGLQFLFEYFSETQRNKGNFPGRFSGRQFSNSRSEMNVSTLELGDSALYLCASSFAGGRNNEQFFGPGTRLTVL.

The rearrangement links TRBV6-5 to TRBJ1-5; 7 positions match TRBD1. CDR3 size: 15 residues. Germline values: CDR1 MNHEY, CDR2 SVGAGI. J was trimmed by 0 bases and V by 4 bases; bases with no gene match: 3. The CDR3 nucleotides read TGTGCCAGCAGTTCGACAGGGAATAGCAATCAGCCCCAGCATTTT. It yields the protein CASSSTGNSNQPQHF.

The rearrangement links TRBV9 to TRBJ1-6; D is uncertain. The CDR3 consists of 14 residues. The ends were cut back, 3 bases at V and 8 bases at J, with 12 bases in the middle. Per the germline V gene, CDR1 is SGDLS and CDR2 is YYNGEE. The CDR3 loop reads CASSDPGWDSPLHF. The CDR3 coding sequence is TGTGCCAGCAGCGACCCGGGGTGGGATTCACCCCTCCACTTT. The full variable domain, rest sourced from reference TRBV9 and TRBJ1-6, is DSGVTQTPKHLITATGQRVTLRCSPRSGDLSVYWYQQSLDQGLQFLIQYYNGEERAKGNILERFSAQQFPDLHSELNLSSLELGDSALYFCASSDPGWDSPLHFGNGTRLTVT.

V and J are TRBV10-3 and TRBJ1-1, with D unresolved. The CDR3 length is 13 residues. CDR1 is ENHRY and CDR2 is SYGVKD in the germline V gene. Trimming pared 2 bases from V and 0 bases from J, leaving 4 bases between. CDR3 residues: CAISEAVNTEAFF. DNA for the CDR3: TGTGCCATCAGTGAGGCAGTGAACACTGAAGCTTTCTTT.

In this sample, this clone turned up a few times. V gene TRBV27 combines with J gene TRBJ1-1; TRBD1 matches at 9 bases. The CDR3 extends over 15 amino acids. Germline V gene data show CDR1 as MNHEY and CDR2 as SMNVEV (reference sequence). Trimming at V came to 0 bases and at J to 3 bases, leaving 2 bases not matched to a gene. The CDR3 loop reads CASSLSGQGYTEAFF. The DNA of the CDR3 is TGTGCCAGCAGTTTATCAGGACAGGGGTACACTGAAGCTTTCTTT.

This chain connects TRBV2 to TRBJ1-2, with D perhaps TRBD1 (5 bases). The CDR3 spans 14 residues. Between the trimmed V and J ends, which lost 3 bases and 8 bases, there was a span of 16 bases. Germline V gives CDR1 SNHLY, CDR2 FYNNEI. CDR3 in amino acids: CASSESAGQWGYTF. Written as DNA, the CDR3 is TGTGCCAGCAGTGAGTCGGCAGGGCAGTGGGGCTACACCTTC.

The J gene is TRBJ2-3, the V gene TRBV28, with 9 positions matching TRBD2. Germline V gene sequence: CDR1 MDHEN, CDR2 SYDVKM. The CDR3 loop spans 16 amino acids. V trimming: 3 bases; J trimming: 3 bases; junction bases outside the gene matches: 7. The CDR3 region is CASSFLAGGFTDTQYF. DNA of the CDR3: TGTGCCAGCAGTTTTCTGGCGGGGGGGTTTACAGATACGCAGTATTTT.